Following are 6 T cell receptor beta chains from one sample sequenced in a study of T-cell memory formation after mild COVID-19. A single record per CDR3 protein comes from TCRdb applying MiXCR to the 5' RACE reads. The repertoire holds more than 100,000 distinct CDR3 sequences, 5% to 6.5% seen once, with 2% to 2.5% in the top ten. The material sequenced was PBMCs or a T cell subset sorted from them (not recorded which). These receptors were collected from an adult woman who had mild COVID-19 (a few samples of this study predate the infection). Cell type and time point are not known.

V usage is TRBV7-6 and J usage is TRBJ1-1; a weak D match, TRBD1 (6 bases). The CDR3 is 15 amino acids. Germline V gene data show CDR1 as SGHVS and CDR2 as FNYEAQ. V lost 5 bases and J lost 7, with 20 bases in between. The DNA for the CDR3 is TGTGCCAGCAGCCCTTTGCAGGGGTTAATGAATGAAGCTTTCTTT. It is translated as CASSPLQGLMNEAFF.

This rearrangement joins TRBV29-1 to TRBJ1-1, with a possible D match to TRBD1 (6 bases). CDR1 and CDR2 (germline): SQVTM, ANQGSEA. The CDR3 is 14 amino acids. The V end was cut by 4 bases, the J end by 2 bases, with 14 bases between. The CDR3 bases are TGCAGCGTTGCTCAGGGGACCTTAAACACTGAAGCTTTCTTT. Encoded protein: CSVAQGTLNTEAFF.

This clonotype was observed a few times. The CDR3 is CATSPLGQGSNEQFF. Written as DNA, the CDR3 is TGTGCCACCAGCCCTTTGGGACAGGGTAGCAATGAGCAGTTCTTC. The chain uses TRBV24-1 and TRBJ2-1; 9 bases align to TRBD1. With V trimmed by 7 bases and J by 6 bases, 9 bases remained unmatched. Germline CDR1 and CDR2: KGHDR and SFDVKD. The CDR3 runs 15 residues.

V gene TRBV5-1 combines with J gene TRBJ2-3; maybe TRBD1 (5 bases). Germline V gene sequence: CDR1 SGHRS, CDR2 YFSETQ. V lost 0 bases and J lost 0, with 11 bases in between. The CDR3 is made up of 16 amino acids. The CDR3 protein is CASSLGQGTSTDTQYF. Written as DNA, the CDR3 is TGCGCCAGCAGCTTGGGGCAGGGAACTAGCACAGATACGCAGTATTTT.

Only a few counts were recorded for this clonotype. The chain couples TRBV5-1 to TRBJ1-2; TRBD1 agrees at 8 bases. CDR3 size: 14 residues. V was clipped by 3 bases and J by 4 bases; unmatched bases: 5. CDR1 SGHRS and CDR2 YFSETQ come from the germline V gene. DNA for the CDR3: TGCGCCAGCAGCTCGACAGGGGCCACCTATGGCTACACCTTC. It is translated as CASSSTGATYGYTF.

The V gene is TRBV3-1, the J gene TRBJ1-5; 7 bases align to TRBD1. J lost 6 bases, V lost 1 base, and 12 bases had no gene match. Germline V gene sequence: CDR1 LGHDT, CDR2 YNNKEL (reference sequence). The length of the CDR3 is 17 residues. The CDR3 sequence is CASSQVGAGGKGQPQHF. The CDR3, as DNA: TGTGCCAGCAGCCAAGTTGGCGCAGGGGGGAAGGGTCAGCCCCAGCATTTT.